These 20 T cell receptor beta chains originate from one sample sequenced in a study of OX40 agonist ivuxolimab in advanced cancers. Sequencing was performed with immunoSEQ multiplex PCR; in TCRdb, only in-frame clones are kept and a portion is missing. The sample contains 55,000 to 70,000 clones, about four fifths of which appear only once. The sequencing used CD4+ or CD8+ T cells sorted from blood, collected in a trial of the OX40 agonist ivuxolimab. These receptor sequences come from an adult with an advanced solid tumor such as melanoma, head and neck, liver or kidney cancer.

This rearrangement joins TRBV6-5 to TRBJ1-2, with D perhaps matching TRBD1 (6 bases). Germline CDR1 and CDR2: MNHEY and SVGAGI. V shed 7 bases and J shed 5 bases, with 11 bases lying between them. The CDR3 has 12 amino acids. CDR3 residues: CASMQGKYGYTF. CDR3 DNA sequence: TGTGCCAGCATGCAGGGGAAGTATGGCTACACCTTC.

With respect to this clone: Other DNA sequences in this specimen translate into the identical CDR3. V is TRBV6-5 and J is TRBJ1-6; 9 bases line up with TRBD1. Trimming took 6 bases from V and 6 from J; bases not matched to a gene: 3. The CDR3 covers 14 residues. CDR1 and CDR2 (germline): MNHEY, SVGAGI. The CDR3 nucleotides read TGTGCCAGCAGGCGGGACAGGGCTAATTCACCCCTCCACTTT. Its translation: CASRRDRANSPLHF.

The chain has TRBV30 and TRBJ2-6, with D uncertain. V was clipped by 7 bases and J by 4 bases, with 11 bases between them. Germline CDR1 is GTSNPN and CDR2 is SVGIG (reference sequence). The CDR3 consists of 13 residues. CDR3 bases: TGTGCCTCCCCCTTTTCGGGGGCCAACGTCCTGACTTTC. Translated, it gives CASPFSGANVLTF. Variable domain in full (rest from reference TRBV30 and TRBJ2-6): SQTIHQWPATLVQPVGSPLSLECTVEGTSNPNLYWYRQAAGRGLQLLFYSVGIGQISSEVPQNLSASRPQDRQFILSSKKLLLSDSGFYLCASPFSGANVLTFGAGSRLTVL.

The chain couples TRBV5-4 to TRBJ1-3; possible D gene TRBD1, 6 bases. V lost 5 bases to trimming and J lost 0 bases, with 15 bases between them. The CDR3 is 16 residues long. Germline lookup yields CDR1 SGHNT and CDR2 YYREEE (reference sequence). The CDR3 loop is CASRRYRVLSGNTIYF. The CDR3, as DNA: TGTGCCAGCAGACGTTACAGGGTCCTCTCTGGAAACACCATATATTTT.

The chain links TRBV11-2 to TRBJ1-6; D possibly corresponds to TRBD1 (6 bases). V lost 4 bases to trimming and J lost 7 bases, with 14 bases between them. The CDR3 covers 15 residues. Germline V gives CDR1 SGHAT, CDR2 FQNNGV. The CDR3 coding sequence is TGTGCCAGCAGCTCCGGGGGCTTAAACAATTCACCCCTCCACTTT. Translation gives CASSSGGLNNSPLHF. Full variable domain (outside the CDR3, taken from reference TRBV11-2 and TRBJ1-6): EAGVAQSPRYKIIEKRQSVAFWCNPISGHATLYWYQQILGQGPKLLIQFQNNGVVDDSQLPKDRFSAERLKGVDSTLKIQPAKLEDSAVYLCASSSGGLNNSPLHFGNGTRLTVT.

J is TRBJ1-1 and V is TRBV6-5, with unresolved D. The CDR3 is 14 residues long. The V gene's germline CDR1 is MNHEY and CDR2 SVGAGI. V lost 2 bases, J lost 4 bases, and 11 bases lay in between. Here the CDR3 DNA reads TGTGCCAGCAGTTACGATTTTGTGGGCACTGAAGCTTTCTTT. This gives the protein CASSYDFVGTEAFF.

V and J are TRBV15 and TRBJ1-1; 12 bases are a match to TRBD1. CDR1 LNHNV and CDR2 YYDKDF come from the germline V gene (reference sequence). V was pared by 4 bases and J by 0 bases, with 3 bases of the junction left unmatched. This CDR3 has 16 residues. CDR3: CATSKGQGAMNTEAFF. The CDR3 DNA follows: TGTGCCACCAGCAAGGGACAGGGGGCAATGAACACTGAAGCTTTCTTT.

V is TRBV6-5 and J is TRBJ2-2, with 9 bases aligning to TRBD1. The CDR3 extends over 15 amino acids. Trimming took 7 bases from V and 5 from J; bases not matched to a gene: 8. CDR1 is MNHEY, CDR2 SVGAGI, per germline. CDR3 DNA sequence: TGTGCCAGCACCCCCGGGACAGGGTGGACCGGGGAGCTGTTTTTT. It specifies CASTPGTGWTGELFF.

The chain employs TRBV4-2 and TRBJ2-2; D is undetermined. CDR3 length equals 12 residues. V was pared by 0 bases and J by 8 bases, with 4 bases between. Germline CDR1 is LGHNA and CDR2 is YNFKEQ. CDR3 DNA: TGTGCCAGCAGCCAAGATTGGGGGGAGCTGTTTTTT. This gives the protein CASSQDWGELFF.

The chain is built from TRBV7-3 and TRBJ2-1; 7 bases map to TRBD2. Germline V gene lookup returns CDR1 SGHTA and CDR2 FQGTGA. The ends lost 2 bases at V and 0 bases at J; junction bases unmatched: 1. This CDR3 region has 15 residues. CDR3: CASSLSGGSYNEQFF. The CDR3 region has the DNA TGTGCCAGCAGCTTATCGGGGGGCTCCTACAATGAGCAGTTCTTC.

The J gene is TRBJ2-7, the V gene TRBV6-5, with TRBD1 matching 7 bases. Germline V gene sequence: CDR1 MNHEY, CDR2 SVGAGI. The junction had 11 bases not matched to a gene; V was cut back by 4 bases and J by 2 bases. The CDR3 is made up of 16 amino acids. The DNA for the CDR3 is TGTGCCAGCAGTTTGGCCGGGACAGTTTTTCCCTACGAGCAGTACTTC. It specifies CASSLAGTVFPYEQYF.

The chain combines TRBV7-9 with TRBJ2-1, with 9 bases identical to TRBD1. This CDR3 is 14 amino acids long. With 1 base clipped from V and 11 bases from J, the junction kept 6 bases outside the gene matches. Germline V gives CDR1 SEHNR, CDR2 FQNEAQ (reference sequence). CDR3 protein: CASSLENRGLKQFF. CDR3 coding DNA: TGTGCCAGCAGCTTAGAGAACAGGGGGCTGAAGCAGTTCTTC.

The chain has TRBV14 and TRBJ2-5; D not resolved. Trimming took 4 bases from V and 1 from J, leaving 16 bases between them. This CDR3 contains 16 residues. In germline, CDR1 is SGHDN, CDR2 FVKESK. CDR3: CASSPFLASGQETQYF. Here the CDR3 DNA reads TGTGCCAGCAGCCCCTTCTTAGCCAGTGGCCAAGAGACCCAGTACTTC.

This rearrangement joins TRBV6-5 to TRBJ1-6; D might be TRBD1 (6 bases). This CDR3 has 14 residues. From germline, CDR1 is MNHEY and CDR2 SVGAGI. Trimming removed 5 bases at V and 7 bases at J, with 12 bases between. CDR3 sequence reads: CASSTPQGNSPLHF. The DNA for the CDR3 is TGTGCCAGCAGTACCCCACAGGGAAATTCACCCCTCCACTTT.

This chain's CDR3 is CASRAGGQGYYEQYF. The CDR3 DNA follows: TGTGCCAGCAGGGCTGGGGGGCAGGGGTACTACGAGCAGTACTTC. This chain connects TRBV6-1 to TRBJ2-7; TRBD1 or TRBD2 may be the D gene (6 bases each). The CDR3 loop spans 15 amino acids. The germline V gene has CDR1 MNHNS and CDR2 SASEGT. The V end was cut by 6 bases, the J end by 3 bases, with 18 bases between.

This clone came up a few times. The CDR3 reads CASSTGPGASYNSPLHF. The CDR3 DNA reads TGTGCCAGTAGTACCGGTCCCGGAGCCTCCTATAATTCACCCCTCCACTTT. The V and J genes are TRBV19 and TRBJ1-6; no reliable D call. Germline values: CDR1 LNHDA, CDR2 SQIVND (reference sequence). Trimming pared 4 bases from V and 0 bases from J, leaving 13 bases between. The CDR3 is made up of 17 amino acids.

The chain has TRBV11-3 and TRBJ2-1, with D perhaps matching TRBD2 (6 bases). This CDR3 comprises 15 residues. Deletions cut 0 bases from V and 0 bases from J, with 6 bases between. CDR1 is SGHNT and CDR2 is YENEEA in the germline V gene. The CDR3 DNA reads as TGTGCCAGCAGCTTAGACGGGGGCTCCTACAATGAGCAGTTCTTC. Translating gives CASSLDGGSYNEQFF.

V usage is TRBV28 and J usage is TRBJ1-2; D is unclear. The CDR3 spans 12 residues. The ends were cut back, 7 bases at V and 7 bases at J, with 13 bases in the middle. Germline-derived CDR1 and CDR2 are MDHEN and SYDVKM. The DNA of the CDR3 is TGTGCCAGCATACCCCCCTATGGTGGCTACACCTTC. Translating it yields CASIPPYGGYTF.

CDR3 nucleotide sequence: TGTGCCAGCAGTTTTTCCCGTGGAGAGCCCCAGCATTTT. It encodes CASSFSRGEPQHF. This chain joins TRBV27 and TRBJ1-5; D is unclear. Germline CDR1 is MNHEY and CDR2 is SMNVEV (reference sequence). The CDR3 is made up of 13 amino acids. V lost 3 bases and J 8 bases, leaving 11 bases between the germline ends.

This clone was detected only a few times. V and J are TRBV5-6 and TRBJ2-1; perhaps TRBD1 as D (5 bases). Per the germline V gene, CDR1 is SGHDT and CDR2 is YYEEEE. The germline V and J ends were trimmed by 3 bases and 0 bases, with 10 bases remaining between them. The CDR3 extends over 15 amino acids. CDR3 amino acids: CASSSRASSYNEQFF. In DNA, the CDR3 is TGTGCCAGCAGCTCCAGGGCCAGCTCCTACAATGAGCAGTTCTTC.